These 18 T cell receptor beta chains came from one sample sequenced in a study of regulatory T cells in long-lasting Graves disease. Time point here: newly diagnosed GD, antithyroid drugs for less than 3 months. From RNA extracted from PBMCs, the TCR library was made. In building TCR beta libraries, iRepertoire HTBI primers were used together with Arm-PCR of CDR3 regions. TCRdb analysed the multiplex PCR reads with MiXCR anew, one entry per CDR3 protein. The sample lists approximately 400,000 distinct CDR3 sequences, under 15% seen once, with 16% in the top ten. This sample was shared with a second study, whose subject was T cells in Graves' hyperthyroidism and ophthalmopathy.

The sequencing here drew on peripheral blood mononuclear cells (PBMCs), taken at new diagnosis, from a patient treated with antithyroid drugs. The receptors derive from a woman under 40 with Graves disease.

This clonotype was found many times. The chain has TRBV24-1 and TRBJ1-6; 8 positions agree with TRBD1. V dropped 4 bases and J dropped 9; count of bases not matched to a gene: 7. This CDR3 spans 15 amino acids. The germline V gene encodes CDR1 KGHDR and CDR2 SFDVKD. The CDR3 protein is CATSEKDRAVSPLHF. CDR3 bases: TGTGCCACCAGTGAGAAGGACAGGGCCGTTTCACCCCTCCACTTT.

This clonotype occurred many times. The chain is built from TRBV27 and TRBJ2-1; TRBD2 matches at 11 bases. The CDR3 sequence is 17 residues long. The trim removed 2 bases at V and 10 bases at J, leaving 13 bases unmatched. Germline V lookup: CDR1 MNHEY, CDR2 SMNVEV (reference sequence). CDR3 region: CASSLPPRLAGPREQFF. The CDR3 nucleotides are TGTGCCAGCAGTTTACCCCCTAGACTAGCGGGGCCCAGGGAGCAGTTCTTC.

This clonotype was detected only a few times. The chain links TRBV13 to TRBJ1-2; D is undetermined. Germline V gene sequence: CDR1 PRHDT, CDR2 FYEKMQ (reference sequence). The CDR3 spans 17 residues. The V and J ends lost 0 bases and 0 bases respectively, with 14 bases between them. This CDR3 is CASSLGSGSPANYGYTF. The DNA for the CDR3 is TGTGCCAGCAGCTTAGGATCCGGGTCCCCAGCTAACTATGGCTACACCTTC.

This clonotype was found many times. The V and J genes are TRBV2 and TRBJ2-1; 7 nucleotides match TRBD2. The CDR3 contains 14 residues. Germline trimming cut 7 bases from V and 0 bases from J; bases unmatched to any gene: 3. From germline, CDR1 is SNHLY and CDR2 FYNNEI. In nucleotides, the CDR3 is TGTGCCAGCAAGGGCGGGAGCTCCTACAATGAGCAGTTCTTC. As protein: CASKGGSSYNEQFF.

This clonotype has ten or more counts. The genes are TRBV20-1 and TRBJ1-5; TRBD1 might be the D (5 bases). The CDR3 contains 15 residues. In germline, CDR1 is DFQATT, CDR2 SNEGSKA (reference sequence). CDR3 loop: CSVVQGASLNQPQHF. For the CDR3, the DNA is TGCAGCGTGGTGCAGGGCGCTTCCTTAAATCAGCCCCAGCATTTT.

This clonotype came up many times. V is TRBV2 and J is TRBJ2-3; possible D gene TRBD2, 5 bases. Between the trimmed V and J ends, which lost 3 bases and 1 base, there was a span of 11 bases. The CDR3 loop spans 15 amino acids. Germline CDR1 is SNHLY and CDR2 is FYNNEI. This CDR3 reads CASSDLEVRTDTQYF. Written as DNA, the CDR3 is TGTGCCAGCAGTGACTTGGAGGTCCGCACAGATACGCAGTATTTT.

V is TRBV9 and J is TRBJ2-2; 7 nucleotides agree with TRBD1. V was clipped by 4 bases and J by 5 bases; unmatched bases: 5. CDR1 SGDLS and CDR2 YYNGEE come from the germline V gene. This CDR3 comprises 14 residues. CDR3 DNA sequence: TGTGCCAGCAGCTTTCACAGGGGAACCGGGGAGCTGTTTTTT. This sequence encodes CASSFHRGTGELFF.

This clonotype has more than one count but fewer than ten. Here the CDR3 reads CASSLTPAGGNYGYTF. The DNA for the CDR3 is TGTGCCAGCAGCCTGACCCCGGCGGGAGGGAACTATGGCTACACCTTC. This chain links TRBV6-1 with TRBJ1-2, with D uncertain. This CDR3 spans 16 amino acids. Germline lookup yields CDR1 MNHNS and CDR2 SASEGT. Trimming took 6 bases from V and 2 from J, leaving 19 bases between them.

This clonotype appeared a few times. This chain uses TRBV6-2 or TRBV6-3 with TRBJ2-3; D is ambiguous. The V gene's germline CDR1 is MNHEY and CDR2 SVGEGT. This CDR3 is 13 amino acids long. Trimming cost V 8 bases and J 4 bases, with 13 bases left between them. The CDR3: CASGETPPDTQYF. DNA for the CDR3: TGTGCCAGCGGTGAGACGCCGCCAGATACGCAGTATTTT.

At least ten counts were recorded for this clonotype. This sequence joins TRBV28 and TRBJ2-2; TRBD2 matches at 12 bases. J was trimmed by 3 bases and V by 2 bases; bases with no gene match: 7. The germline V gene encodes CDR1 MDHEN and CDR2 SYDVKM. This CDR3 spans 18 amino acids. CDR3 in amino acids: CASSLGLAGSWDTGELFF. The CDR3 bases are TGTGCCAGCAGTTTAGGACTAGCGGGATCGTGGGACACCGGGGAGCTGTTTTTT.

This clonotype was observed a few times. A much more abundant neighbour one base away suggests this may be a read error. The chain joins TRBV5-1 to TRBJ2-7, with TRBD2 matching 9 bases. This CDR3 is built from 15 residues. Unmatched junction bases numbered 5, after V lost 1 base and J lost 3 bases. The germline CDR1 and CDR2 sequences are SGHRS and YFSETQ. CDR3: CASSLPKTSGYEQYF. CDR3 nucleotide sequence: TGCGCCAGCAGCTTGCCGAAGACTAGCGGCTACGAGCAGTACTTC.

This clonotype was seen repeatedly, ten times or more. This chain connects TRBV2 to TRBJ2-2; 8 bases align to TRBD1. The J segment lost 6 bases and the V segment lost 4 bases, leaving 16 bases of the junction unmatched. CDR1 is SNHLY and CDR2 is FYNNEI in the germline V gene. CDR3 length: 18 residues. CDR3 coding DNA: TGTGCCAGCAGTGGAGGACAGGGTTATAAAGGAGGCTCCGGGGAGCTGTTTTTT. Encoded protein: CASSGGQGYKGGSGELFF.

Comment on this clonotype: Its ends do not fully match the called genes, so a read error is possible. This chain links TRBV12-3 or TRBV12-4 with TRBJ1-2; TRBD1 agrees at 7 bases. This CDR3 is 16 amino acids long. For the CDR3, the DNA is TGTGCCAGCAGGCTAGGTAGGCGACAGGGAGTCTCTGGCTACGCCTTC. This gives the protein CASRLGRRQGVSGYAF.

This clonotype was seen repeatedly, ten times or more. DNA for the CDR3: TGTGCCAGCAGCTACGGGCCAGATACGCAGTATTTT. It translates to CASSYGPDTQYF. The chain employs TRBV13 and TRBJ2-3; D is uncertain. The CDR3 is made up of 12 amino acids. CDR1 PRHDT and CDR2 FYEKMQ come from the germline V gene (reference sequence). Trimming removed 4 bases from V and 4 bases from J, with 6 bases in between.

This clonotype has ten or more counts. This sequence joins TRBV5-6 and TRBJ2-7; maybe TRBD2 (5 bases). Germline V CDR1 and CDR2: SGHDT, YYEEEE. The CDR3 runs 11 residues. Trimming pared 3 bases from V and 9 bases from J, leaving 10 bases between. The CDR3, as DNA: TGTGCCAGCAGCTCGGGGTACCTGCAGTACTTC. The encoded protein is CASSSGYLQYF.

This rearrangement joins TRBV12-3 or TRBV12-4 to TRBJ1-5; D not resolved. Trimming cost V 1 base and J 5 bases, with 3 bases left between them. This CDR3 spans 12 amino acids. In nucleotides, the CDR3 is TGTGCCAGCAGTTTAGTAGATCAGCCCCAGCATTTT. As protein: CASSLVDQPQHF.

This clonotype was found a few times. The V gene is TRBV27, the J gene TRBJ1-2, with 8 nucleotides matching TRBD1. Germline CDR1 reads MNHEY; CDR2 reads SMNVEV (reference sequence). There are 15 residues in the CDR3. J lost 6 bases, V lost 3 bases, and 9 bases had no gene match. In DNA form, the CDR3 reads TGTGCCAGCAGTTTCGTAAGGGGACAGGCGCATGGCTACACCTTC. Protein sequence: CASSFVRGQAHGYTF.

This clonotype was counted many times. The chain has TRBV6-5 and TRBJ1-6; TRBD1 aligns across 7 bases. Germline CDR1 MNHEY, CDR2 SVGAGI. The trim removed 3 bases at V and 13 bases at J, leaving 18 bases unmatched. This CDR3 contains 17 residues. CDR3 amino acids: CASSYSTQGTASWPLHF. In nucleotides, the CDR3 is TGTGCCAGCAGTTATTCGACACAGGGGACCGCTTCTTGGCCCCTCCACTTT.